What follows are 32 T cell receptor beta chains derived from one specimen sequenced in a study of regulatory T cells in long-lasting Graves disease. Arm-PCR of CDR3 regions with iRepertoire HTBI primers generated TCR beta libraries. TCRdb ran MiXCR on the multiplex PCR reads and lists one entry per CDR3 protein. Of 200,000 to 250,000 distinct CDR3 sequences in the sample, approximately 20% are singletons; the top ten hold approximately 24%. The time point: newly diagnosed GD, antithyroid drugs for less than 3 months. The TCR library was made from RNA extracted from PBMCs. The material was peripheral blood mononuclear cells (PBMCs), obtained at new diagnosis, from a patient treated with antithyroid drugs. The receptors stem from a female donor with Graves disease.

The V gene is TRBV6-2 or TRBV6-3, the J gene TRBJ1-5; D is unclear. CDR3 length equals 15 residues. V was clipped by 0 bases and J by 0 bases, with 6 bases between them. Germline V gives CDR1 MNHEY, CDR2 SVGEGT. CDR3 residues: CASSYSENSNQPQHF. The CDR3 bases are TGTGCCAGCAGTTACTCGGAAAATAGCAATCAGCCCCAGCATTTT.

V gene TRBV7-2 combines with J gene TRBJ1-1, with a weak D call TRBD1 (5 bases). The V gene lost 5 bases and the J gene lost 1 base, with 17 bases spanning the gap. The CDR3 has 16 residues. Germline assignment: CDR1 SGHTA and CDR2 FQGNSA. The CDR3 protein is CASSPPLGRQNTEAFF. CDR3 DNA sequence: TGTGCCAGCAGCCCGCCTTTGGGGCGGCAGAACACTGAAGCTTTCTTT.

This clonotype has a count of ten or more. The V and J genes are TRBV29-1 and TRBJ2-1, with TRBD1 identical over 8 bases. Germline loops: CDR1 SQVTM, CDR2 ANQGSEA. V shed 6 bases and J 10 bases; nucleotides not matched to a gene: 5. The CDR3 runs 11 residues. The CDR3 reads CSVLGQGEQFF. CDR3 DNA sequence: TGCAGCGTCCTCGGACAGGGAGAGCAGTTCTTC.

Note on this clonotype: It may be a read error: a sequence one base away is much more abundant. The chain carries TRBV12-3 or TRBV12-4 and TRBJ2-2; D is possibly TRBD2 (5 bases). The ends were cut back, 8 bases at V and 0 bases at J, with 19 bases in the middle. The CDR3 runs 17 residues. CDR3 sequence: CASSPTSAGANTGELFF. CDR3 sequence (DNA): TGTGCCAGCTCACCAACTTCCGCGGGCGCGAACACCGGGGAGCTGTTTTTT.

This clonotype was counted ten times or more. This rearrangement joins TRBV20-1 to TRBJ2-1; D remains ambiguous. V lost 0 bases and J 1 base, leaving 10 bases between the germline ends. Germline V gene data show CDR1 as DFQATT and CDR2 as SNEGSKA (reference sequence). This CDR3 is built from 15 residues. The CDR3 here is CSARDLGASYNEQFF. CDR3 nucleotide sequence: TGCAGTGCTAGAGATCTTGGAGCTTCCTACAATGAGCAGTTCTTC.

To note about this clonotype: This sequence is one base from a far larger clone and is likely a read error. J is TRBJ2-5 and V is TRBV7-2; D possibly corresponds to TRBD1 (7 bases). CDR3 size: 15 residues. From germline, CDR1 is SGHTA and CDR2 FQGNSA. DNA of the CDR3: TGTGCCAGCAGCTTATCCCAGGGGGTCCGGGAGACCCTGTACTTC. Residues: CASSLSQGVRETLYF.

This clonotype occurred many times. The chain combines TRBV12-3 or TRBV12-4 with TRBJ2-5, with D maybe TRBD2 (6 bases). This CDR3 region has 13 residues. With 6 bases removed from V and 5 bases from J, the gap between germline ends came to 13 bases. In DNA form, the CDR3 reads TGTGCCAGCAGCCGAAGGGAGGTTGAGACCCAGTACTTC. This gives the protein CASSRREVETQYF.

There are many counts of this clonotype. J is TRBJ1-6 and V is TRBV7-8, with D unresolved. This CDR3 comprises 13 residues. Germline V gene sequence: CDR1 SGHVS, CDR2 FQNEAQ. The V and J ends lost 2 bases and 8 bases respectively, with 7 bases between them. CDR3 DNA sequence: TGTGCCAGCAGCTTATTTCGGGATTCACCCCTCCACTTT. Translating it yields CASSLFRDSPLHF.

The chain employs TRBV5-1 and TRBJ1-6; no clear D. V lost 0 bases, J lost 2 bases, and 6 bases lay in between. The germline CDR1 and CDR2 sequences are SGHRS and YFSETQ. CDR3 size: 15 residues. Written as DNA, the CDR3 is TGCGCCAGCAGCTTGGGCGTAACCTATAATTCACCCCTCCACTTT. As protein: CASSLGVTYNSPLHF.

This clonotype occurred many times. This chain joins TRBV7-2 and TRBJ2-1; maybe TRBD1 (5 bases). Trimming took 2 bases from V and 0 from J, leaving 8 bases between them. This CDR3 comprises 15 residues. CDR1 and CDR2 from the germline V gene are SGHTA and FQGNSA. CDR3 nucleotide sequence: TGTGCCAGCAGCTTACAGGGTAGCTCCTACAATGAGCAGTTCTTC. Encoded protein: CASSLQGSSYNEQFF.

The sample holds many counts of this clonotype. The chain recombines TRBV18 with TRBJ2-4, with D perhaps being TRBD1 or TRBD2 (5 bases each). Deletions cut 3 bases from V and 6 bases from J, with 12 bases between. This CDR3 is 14 amino acids long. CDR1 KGHSH and CDR2 LQKENI come from the germline V gene. The CDR3 protein is CASSPARDGNIQYF. The CDR3 coding sequence is TGTGCCAGCTCACCCGCCCGGGACGGAAACATTCAGTACTTC. Full variable domain (rest looked up from reference TRBV18 and TRBJ2-4): NAGVMQNPRHLVRRRGQEARLRCSPMKGHSHVYWYRQLPEEGLKFMVYLQKENIIDESGMPKERFSAEFPKEGPSILRIQQVVRGDSAAYFCASSPARDGNIQYFGAGTRLSVL.

The chain links TRBV12-3 or TRBV12-4 to TRBJ1-1; D uncertain. V shed 7 bases and J shed 4 bases, with 19 bases lying between them. CDR3 length equals 15 residues. The DNA for the CDR3 is TGTGCCAGCACCAAAGGCCCCCAACAAAGCACTGAAGCTTTCTTT. Protein product: CASTKGPQQSTEAFF.

The chain couples TRBV2 to TRBJ2-6; D ambiguous. Germline values: CDR1 SNHLY, CDR2 FYNNEI. V was trimmed by 1 base and J by 13 bases, leaving 11 bases between them. This CDR3 comprises 13 residues. The CDR3 region is CASSEGPREVLTF. DNA of the CDR3: TGTGCCAGCAGTGAAGGACCGCGAGAAGTCCTGACTTTC.

This clonotype has a count of ten or more. The chain has TRBV11-2 and TRBJ2-7; D tentatively reads TRBD1 or TRBD2 (5 bases each). The CDR3 has 10 residues. CDR1 is SGHAT and CDR2 is FQNNGV in the germline V gene. Deletions cut 6 bases from V and 7 bases from J, with 7 bases between. The CDR3 loop is CASREGEQYF. The CDR3 bases are TGTGCCAGCAGAGAGGGGGAGCAGTACTTC.

The sample holds a few counts of this clonotype. This chain links TRBV4-2 with TRBJ1-4; 7 bases line up with TRBD1. The V segment lost 4 bases and the J segment 5 bases; nucleotides outside the gene matches: 7. CDR3 length: 15 residues. Germline-derived CDR1 and CDR2 are LGHNA and YNFKEQ. CDR3 protein: CASSPNRGRNEKLFF. CDR3 DNA: TGTGCCAGCAGCCCAAACAGGGGTCGCAATGAAAAACTGTTTTTT.

This clonotype was detected ten times or more. The rearrangement uses TRBV30 and TRBJ2-2; the match to TRBD1 covers 10 bases. Germline V gene data show CDR1 as GTSNPN and CDR2 as SVGIG (reference sequence). The CDR3 runs 15 residues. Trimming cost V 2 bases and J 5 bases; bases outside gene matches: 5. The CDR3 bases are TGTGCCTGGAGTACGGGACAGGGGCGGACCGGGGAGCTGTTTTTT. This encodes CAWSTGQGRTGELFF.

This clonotype was observed many times. This chain connects TRBV29-1 to TRBJ1-1; D may be TRBD1 (6 bases). CDR3 length equals 17 residues. V lost 3 bases to trimming and J lost 4 bases, with 24 bases between them. CDR1 SQVTM and CDR2 ANQGSEA come from the germline V gene. The CDR3: CSVESLRGGVSVTEAFF. Written as DNA, the CDR3 is TGCAGCGTTGAGTCTCTTCGAGGGGGGGTGTCGGTCACTGAAGCTTTCTTT.

As regards this clonotype: A read error is possible here, since a much larger clone lies one base away. V and J are TRBV30 and TRBJ2-7; D not resolved. Between the trimmed V and J ends, which lost 4 bases and 7 bases, there was a span of 23 bases. The CDR3 contains 15 residues. The germline CDR1 and CDR2 sequences are GTSNPN and SVGIG (reference sequence). The CDR3 here is CAWKRLVSSYNEQYF. The CDR3 DNA is TGTGCCTGGAAGAGGCTAGTGAGCTCCTACAATGAGCAGTACTTC.

The rearrangement links TRBV28 to TRBJ2-5; 11 bases are a match to TRBD2. The CDR3 is made up of 16 amino acids. V shed 5 bases, J shed 0 bases, and the junction held 5 bases outside the gene matches. The germline gives CDR1 MDHEN, CDR2 SYDVKM. This CDR3 reads CASSAGTSGYQETQYF. As DNA, the CDR3 is TGTGCCAGCAGTGCCGGGACTAGCGGATACCAAGAGACCCAGTACTTC.

This clonotype was seen at least ten times. V usage is TRBV7-3 and J usage is TRBJ1-1; D is uncertain. Germline CDR1 reads SGHTA; CDR2 reads FQGTGA. The V and J ends lost 5 bases and 4 bases respectively, with 14 bases between them. The CDR3 is made up of 14 amino acids. The CDR3 sequence: CASSPGGVPTEAFF. The CDR3 nucleotides read TGTGCCAGCAGCCCCGGTGGGGTGCCCACTGAAGCTTTCTTT.

A note on this clonotype: A much bigger clone sits one base away, suggesting this may be a read error. V and J are TRBV30 and TRBJ1-2; 8 bases fit TRBD1. The CDR3 has 13 amino acids. CDR1 is GTSNPN, CDR2 SVGIG, per germline (reference sequence). The DNA for the CDR3 is TGTGCCTGGTCCCCGACAGGGGCGGGTGGCTACATCTTC. Its protein product is CAWSPTGAGGYIF. Based on the CDR3 plus reference TRBV30 and TRBJ1-2, the full variable domain is SQTIHQWPATLVQPVGSPLSLECTVEGTSNPNLYWYRQAAGRGLQLLFYSVGIGQISSEVPQNLSASRPQDRQFILSSKKLLLSDSGFYLCAWSPTGAGGYIFGSGTRLTVV.

This clonotype appeared once. In DNA, the CDR3 is TGTGCCAGCAGCCGACAGCCTTTCGAGCAGTACGTC. It yields the protein CASSRQPFEQYV. This chain connects TRBV11-2 to TRBJ2-7; TRBD1 is a possible D gene (5 bases). Germline values: CDR1 SGHAT, CDR2 FQNNGV. The CDR3 extends over 12 amino acids. The ends were cut back, 5 bases at V and 6 bases at J, with 11 bases in the middle.

This clonotype came up a few times. A read error is possible here, since a much larger clone lies one base away. The rearrangement links TRBV27 to TRBJ2-7; D is uncertain. V lost 0 bases and J lost 2, with 14 bases in between. CDR1 and CDR2 from the germline V gene are MNHEY and SMNVEV (reference sequence). This CDR3 region has 16 residues. CDR3 coding DNA: TGTGCCAGCAGTTTATCGGGCAGGCAAAGCCCCTACGAGCAGTACTTC. The encoded protein is CASSLSGRQSPYEQYF.

This clonotype showed up many times. The chain recombines TRBV30 with TRBJ1-1; 7 bases match TRBD1. In germline, CDR1 is GTSNPN, CDR2 SVGIG (reference sequence). There are 14 residues in the CDR3. The ends lost 4 bases at V and 5 bases at J; junction bases unmatched: 10. The CDR3 region has the DNA TGTGCCTGGAATCAAGGCAGGGGGAAAACTGAAGCTTTCTTT. It codes for CAWNQGRGKTEAFF.

As regards this clonotype: A far larger clone is only one base removed, so a read error is likely. The chain carries TRBV9 and TRBJ2-1, with 10 bases aligning to TRBD2. The CDR3 loop spans 15 amino acids. Germline-derived CDR1 and CDR2 are SGDLS and YYNGEE. V was pared by 7 bases and J by 7 bases, with 11 bases of the junction left unmatched. The CDR3 here is CASGTLAGWGNEQFF. CDR3 in DNA: TGTGCCAGCGGAACACTAGCGGGGTGGGGGAATGAGCAGTTCTTC.

Many counts were recorded for this clonotype. The CDR3 loop is CASRGLAGNQETQYF. DNA of the CDR3: TGTGCCAGCAGGGGACTAGCGGGCAACCAAGAGACCCAGTACTTC. The chain recombines TRBV2 with TRBJ2-5, with 12 bases aligning to TRBD2. The CDR3 covers 15 residues. Losses at the gene ends were 6 bases for V and 0 bases for J; bases not matched to a gene: 2. Germline CDR1 reads SNHLY; CDR2 reads FYNNEI.

This clonotype was observed many times. This rearrangement joins TRBV28 to TRBJ2-5; 9 nucleotides line up with TRBD2. V lost 4 bases and J lost 4; bases outside the gene matches: 10. Per germline, CDR1 MDHEN and CDR2 SYDVKM. The CDR3 loop spans 16 amino acids. The CDR3: CASSSLAGVSGETQYF. CDR3 in DNA: TGTGCCAGCAGTTCCTTAGCGGGAGTATCCGGAGAGACCCAGTACTTC.

In this sample, this clonotype turned up many times. This sequence joins TRBV7-9 and TRBJ2-3; D possibly corresponds to TRBD2 (6 bases). The germline V gene has CDR1 SEHNR and CDR2 FQNEAQ (reference sequence). V lost 0 bases and J lost 4, with 8 bases in between. CDR3 length: 14 amino acids. CDR3 sequence: CASSLARGSDTQYF. DNA of the CDR3: TGTGCCAGCAGCTTAGCCCGGGGGTCAGATACGCAGTATTTT.

The table lists this clonotype with many counts. The chain links TRBV20-1 to TRBJ2-3; 8 bases align to TRBD2. This CDR3 contains 14 residues. Germline V gene sequence: CDR1 DFQATT, CDR2 SNEGSKA (reference sequence). V dropped 1 base and J dropped 6; count of bases not matched to a gene: 6. Here the CDR3 reads CSARGSGGRDTQYF. CDR3 sequence (DNA): TGCAGTGCTAGAGGTAGCGGCGGGAGGGATACGCAGTATTTT.

The chain employs TRBV2 and TRBJ2-3; 13 bases align to TRBD2. The CDR3 is 17 residues long. The germline V gene encodes CDR1 SNHLY and CDR2 FYNNEI. Trimming cost V 6 bases and J 7 bases; bases outside gene matches: 13. CDR3 residues: CASRTGTSGAQGYTQYF. CDR3 bases: TGTGCCAGCAGGACCGGGACTAGCGGGGCCCAGGGATATACGCAGTATTTT.

The chain has TRBV5-1 and TRBJ2-3, with D possibly TRBD1 on 5 matching bases. Germline-derived CDR1 and CDR2 are SGHRS and YFSETQ. This CDR3 contains 15 residues. V lost 0 bases, J lost 0 bases, and 8 bases lay in between. The CDR3 DNA sequence: TGCGCCAGCAGCTTGGCCGACAGAAGCACAGATACGCAGTATTTT. Translated: CASSLADRSTDTQYF.

This clonotype occurred many times. The V and J genes are TRBV19 and TRBJ1-1; possibly TRBD1 for D (6 bases). Trimming shortened V by 4 bases and J by 4 bases, and 16 bases separated the two germline ends. Germline CDR1 is LNHDA and CDR2 is SQIVND (reference sequence). CDR3 length equals 15 residues. CDR3 sequence (DNA): TGTGCCAGTAGTAACTCCTTTGGGGGCGGCACTGAAGCTTTCTTT. It codes for CASSNSFGGGTEAFF.